This T cell receptor (beta chain) was recorded in a study of blood T cell repertoires in COVID-19. For the study at large: COVID-19 samples, acute and convalescent, were from the United States, Italy and Spain.

Original methodology: Amplification from reference gene primers served as the basis for estimated nucleated cell counts. Some clones are missing from TCRdb's copy, which holds only in-frame ones; the method was immunoSEQ multiplex PCR. V and J calls and clone size are given by that table; D and trimming were obtained from the DNA. The table has around 160,000 clones, roughly 85% seen once. This CDR3 comprises 14 residues. V was cut by 2 bases and J by 5 bases, with 13 bases left in between. CDR1 and CDR2 from the germline V gene are SGHRS and YFSETQ. This receptor was obtained from a woman aged 60-70 years with COVID-19, enrolled during active disease. This sequence joins TRBV5-1 and TRBJ2-5; no clear D gene. Sequencing used peripheral blood. The CDR3 spells CASSFSSTMETQYF. In DNA form, the CDR3 reads TGCGCCAGCAGCTTTAGCAGTACGATGGAGACCCAGTACTTC.